The next 11 T cell receptor beta chains were all read from a single sample in a study of control samples from healthy donors and cancer patients. The method was immunoSEQ multiplex PCR; TCRdb's version includes in-frame clones alone and lacks a portion of them. The profile shows approximately 89,000 clones, around 86% of them singletons. Sequencing was performed on blood. The source of these receptors is a man aged 30-40 years in good health.

The genes are TRBV15 and TRBJ1-3; a possible D gene is TRBD1 (6 bases). The CDR3 totals 19 residues. Germline assignment: CDR1 LNHNV and CDR2 YYDKDF (reference sequence). V lost 1 base and J lost 0, with 19 bases in between. CDR3: CATSRAGADSLISGNTIYF. CDR3 bases: TGTGCCACCAGCAGAGCAGGGGCGGATTCCCTCATCTCTGGAAACACCATATATTTT. The whole variable domain, remainder taken from reference TRBV15 and TRBJ1-3, is DAMVIQNPRYQVTQFGKPVTLSCSQTLNHNVMYWYQQKSSQAPKLLFHYYDKDFNNEADTPDNFQSRRPNTSFCFLDIRSPGLGDTAMYLCATSRAGADSLISGNTIYFGEGSWLTVV.

Here the CDR3 DNA reads TGTGCCAGCAGCGTAAAGGCAGGGGGAACTAATGAAAAACTGTTTTTT. Translation gives CASSVKAGGTNEKLFF. The rearrangement uses TRBV9 and TRBJ1-4, with TRBD1 matching 7 bases. The germline V gene has CDR1 SGDLS and CDR2 YYNGEE. V lost 1 base, J lost 1 base, and 4 bases stayed unmatched. This CDR3 contains 16 residues. Variable domain in full (rest from reference TRBV9 and TRBJ1-4): DSGVTQTPKHLITATGQRVTLRCSPRSGDLSVYWYQQSLDQGLQFLIQYYNGEERAKGNILERFSAQQFPDLHSELNLSSLELGDSALYFCASSVKAGGTNEKLFFGSGTQLSVL.

The chain combines TRBV7-3 with TRBJ2-7; TRBD2 is a possible D gene (6 bases). The CDR3 covers 13 residues. Trimming stripped 4 bases from V and 7 bases from J, with 14 bases between. Germline assignment: CDR1 SGHTA and CDR2 FQGTGA. The CDR3 region has the DNA TGTGCCAGCAGCTATGGAGGGATGAGTGAGCAGTACTTC. Protein sequence: CASSYGGMSEQYF.

The DNA of the CDR3 is TGTGTATCGGGACAGGGGGTAAACAATGAGCAGTTCTTC. Its translation: CVSGQGVNNEQFF. V gene TRBV6-5 combines with J gene TRBJ2-1, with 11 bases matching TRBD1. This CDR3 is 13 amino acids long. Germline CDR1 and CDR2: MNHEY and SVGAGI.

This clone has just a few counts. The chain uses TRBV6-6 and TRBJ1-2; 9 bases line up with TRBD1. V was clipped by 5 bases and J by 12 bases; unmatched bases: 7. This CDR3 spans 12 amino acids. Germline V gene sequence: CDR1 MNHNY, CDR2 SVGAGI (reference sequence). This CDR3 reads CASSILGQGNTF. Here the CDR3 DNA reads TGTGCCAGCAGTATATTGGGACAGGGTAACACCTTC.

The chain couples TRBV27 to TRBJ2-1; possibly TRBD1 or TRBD2 for D (6 bases each). Per the germline V gene, CDR1 is MNHEY and CDR2 is SMNVEV (reference sequence). CDR3 length: 12 residues. The V and J ends lost 5 bases and 11 bases respectively, with 13 bases between them. The CDR3 spells CASSLLGGKQFF. Written as DNA, the CDR3 is TGTGCCAGCAGTCTACTGGGGGGCAAGCAGTTCTTC.

V gene TRBV7-3 combines with J gene TRBJ2-3; no definite D call. Germline assignment: CDR1 SGHTA and CDR2 FQGTGA. Trimming stripped 3 bases from V and 2 bases from J, with 6 bases between. CDR3 length: 13 residues. This CDR3 is CASSFSSTDTQYF. DNA for the CDR3: TGTGCCAGCAGCTTTAGTTCCACAGATACGCAGTATTTT.

This chain uses TRBV6-1 with TRBJ1-6; D unresolved. The CDR3 is made up of 17 amino acids. Deletions cut 4 bases from V and 1 base from J, with 14 bases between. CDR1 and CDR2 from the germline V gene are MNHNS and SASEGT. The CDR3 DNA sequence: TGTGCCAGCAGTGCGTACGGGCGGGGATCCTATAATTCACCCCTCCACTTT. This translates into CASSAYGRGSYNSPLHF.

The chain joins TRBV6-4 to TRBJ2-1; 12 bases are a match to TRBD2. The CDR3 sequence is 17 residues long. V shed 4 bases and J 6 bases; nucleotides not matched to a gene: 10. Germline V CDR1 and CDR2: MRHNA, SNTAGT. CDR3 nucleotide sequence: TGTGCCAGCAGTGGCGGCGGCTCTAGCGGGGGGGTCAATGAGCAGTTCTTC. Its protein product is CASSGGGSSGGVNEQFF.

V gene TRBV27 combines with J gene TRBJ1-2; TRBD1 might be the D (5 bases). In germline, CDR1 is MNHEY, CDR2 SMNVEV (reference sequence). V was trimmed by 6 bases and J by 4 bases, leaving 15 bases between them. The CDR3 covers 14 residues. The CDR3 nucleotides read TGTGCCAGCAGGTCCGGGGCCTCCTTCTATGGCTACACCTTC. Translating it yields CASRSGASFYGYTF.

The CDR3 sequence: CASSLYGQGSKDTQYF. The CDR3 DNA is TGTGCCAGCAGCTTATACGGACAGGGGAGTAAAGATACGCAGTATTTT. V usage is TRBV7-9 and J usage is TRBJ2-3, with 9 bases identical to TRBD1. The CDR3 extends over 16 amino acids. With V trimmed by 2 bases and J by 5 bases, 8 bases remained unmatched. Per the germline V gene, CDR1 is SEHNR and CDR2 is FQNEAQ (reference sequence).